Listed here are 19 T cell receptor beta chains from one sample, sequenced in a study of T cells in Graves' hyperthyroidism and ophthalmopathy (dated by TCRdb to between 2018 and 2021). The method behind the library was multiplex PCR. TCRdb lists the instrument as Illumina HiSeq 2000. Amplification of TCR beta CDR3 regions was carried out from RNA transcripts. A first-round RT-PCR of the TCR CDR3 used the HTBI primer set with the Qiagen OneStep RT-PCR kit. TCRdb's own reprocessing of the public reads used fastp at Q25 and MiXCR and kept productive beta chains. A single entry per CDR3 protein holds the most common genes and DNA from its merged rows. This sample is represented by about 180,000 distinct CDR3 sequences; about 15% of them were singletons. The top ten clones comprise about 29% of the sample. The sample consisted of blood. Receptor source: a woman between 45 and 65 years old with Graves' hyperthyroidism.

The chain links TRBV9 to TRBJ1-3; no clear D. Germline values: CDR1 SGDLS, CDR2 YYNGEE. Deletions cut 3 bases from V and 0 bases from J, with 13 bases between. This CDR3 contains 16 residues. Here the CDR3 DNA reads TGTGCCAGCAGCGCCCCAGACGCGACCTCTGGAAACACCATATATTTT. Translation: CASSAPDATSGNTIYF.

This clonotype showed up many times. V gene TRBV6-1 combines with J gene TRBJ2-7; 9 bases agree with TRBD1. The trim removed 5 bases at V and 3 bases at J, leaving 5 bases unmatched. Germline CDR1 and CDR2: MNHNS and SASEGT. This CDR3 spans 14 amino acids. This CDR3 reads CASSRDRVGYEQYF. CDR3 DNA sequence: TGTGCCAGCAGTCGGGACAGGGTGGGCTACGAGCAGTACTTC.

CDR3 nucleotides: TGTGCCAGCTCACCAGTACGAAATCTAATAGGGGCTGAGCAGTACTTC. Translating it yields CASSPVRNLIGAEQYF. The chain joins TRBV18 to TRBJ2-1; weak D call: TRBD1 (5 bases). Gene TRBJ2-7 matches the end of the DNA better, so the J call may be wrong. The CDR3 has 16 amino acids. Per the germline V gene, CDR1 is KGHSH and CDR2 is LQKENI.

This clonotype was recorded at least ten times. The chain couples TRBV6-1 to TRBJ2-5; 9 bases map to TRBD2. V dropped 7 bases and J dropped 0; count of bases not matched to a gene: 15. Germline assignment: CDR1 MNHNS and CDR2 SASEGT. The CDR3 is made up of 18 amino acids. CDR3 nucleotide sequence: TGTGCCAGCACCTCCCTCTATGCGGGGGGGTCGTACCAAGAGACCCAGTACTTC. Translation gives CASTSLYAGGSYQETQYF.

This clonotype was picked up many times. V and J are TRBV18 and TRBJ2-3; the D is unclear. Trimming stripped 3 bases from V and 2 bases from J, with 6 bases between. In germline, CDR1 is KGHSH, CDR2 LQKENI. CDR3 length equals 13 residues. The CDR3 here is CASSPGLTDTQYF. CDR3 bases: TGTGCCAGCTCACCGGGCCTCACAGATACGCAGTATTTT.

This chain uses TRBV7-6 with TRBJ2-3; 10 bases match TRBD2. Germline V CDR1 and CDR2: SGHVS, FNYEAQ. CDR3 size: 16 residues. J lost 5 bases, V lost 1 base, and 6 bases had no gene match. CDR3 in DNA: TGTGCCAGCAGCTTAGGAGCGGGGGGGCCGGTAGATACGCAGTATTTT. Translated: CASSLGAGGPVDTQYF.

The chain is built from TRBV7-9 and TRBJ2-1; 10 bases map to TRBD2. Unmatched junction bases numbered 5, after V lost 5 bases and J lost 7 bases. This CDR3 region has 14 residues. Germline lookup yields CDR1 SEHNR and CDR2 FQNEAQ (reference sequence). The CDR3 sequence: CASSHRTSGNEQFF. CDR3 in DNA: TGTGCCAGCAGCCACCGGACTAGCGGAAATGAGCAGTTCTTC.

The sample holds many counts of this clonotype. The chain employs TRBV7-3 and TRBJ1-1, with unresolved D. Per the germline V gene, CDR1 is SGHTA and CDR2 is FQGTGA. The CDR3 is made up of 15 amino acids. The ends were cut back, 1 base at V and 2 bases at J, with 11 bases in the middle. The CDR3 loop is CASSLSVGNNTEAFF. DNA for the CDR3: TGTGCCAGCAGCTTAAGCGTGGGCAATAACACTGAAGCTTTCTTT.

This clonotype was observed at least ten times. J is TRBJ1-1 and V is TRBV16; a weak D match, TRBD1 (5 bases). The germline V gene has CDR1 KGHSY and CDR2 FQNENV. V lost 1 base to trimming and J lost 10 bases, with 13 bases between them. The CDR3 loop spans 13 amino acids. The CDR3 coding sequence is TGTGCCAGCAGCCAATACAGGATTGAAGGAGCTTTCTTT. It codes for CASSQYRIEGAFF.

This clonotype came up a few times. The junction departs from the called germline gene at one end, perhaps through a read error. This sequence joins TRBV11-2 and TRBJ2-5; 8 nucleotides align to TRBD1. Per germline, CDR1 SGHAT and CDR2 FQNNGV. This CDR3 comprises 15 residues. CDR3 sequence reads: CASSLDSLTGALRNF. CDR3 nucleotide sequence: TGTGCCAGCAGCTTAGATAGTTTGACAGGGGCACTGAGGAACTTC.

This clonotype was counted many times. This chain uses TRBV20-1 with TRBJ1-2; D is perhaps TRBD1 (5 bases). CDR3 size: 14 residues. CDR1 is DFQATT and CDR2 is SNEGSKA in the germline V gene (reference sequence). V was trimmed by 0 bases and J by 4 bases, leaving 12 bases between them. The CDR3 region has the DNA TGCAGTGCTAGAGAAGGGCGTGGGGGCTATGGCTACACCTTC. This sequence encodes CSAREGRGGYGYTF.

The chain links TRBV27 to TRBJ2-7; TRBD1 agrees at 11 bases. The germline CDR1 and CDR2 sequences are MNHEY and SMNVEV (reference sequence). CDR3 length: 19 residues. J gave up 3 bases and V 0 bases, and 13 bases lay outside the gene matches. The CDR3 loop is CASSLSPWGGQGADYEQYF. The CDR3 DNA is TGTGCCAGCAGTTTATCGCCCTGGGGAGGACAGGGGGCGGACTACGAGCAGTACTTC.

This clonotype was counted at least ten times. This chain connects TRBV7-2 to TRBJ2-7, with 8 positions matching TRBD1. V lost 5 bases to trimming and J lost 6 bases; unmatched junction nucleotides: 6. The CDR3 extends over 13 amino acids. In germline, CDR1 is SGHTA, CDR2 FQGNSA. CDR3: CASSPGTGGEQYF. CDR3 sequence (DNA): TGTGCCAGCAGCCCCGGGACAGGCGGCGAGCAGTACTTC.

This clonotype was seen many times. The V call is TRBV6-1, the J call TRBJ2-1; 10 bases align to TRBD1. Germline V gene sequence: CDR1 MNHNS, CDR2 SASEGT. The CDR3 length is 16 residues. V trimming: 6 bases; J trimming: 2 bases; junction bases outside the gene matches: 7. In DNA form, the CDR3 reads TGTGCCAGCAGGAAGGGACAGGGGATTACCTACAATGAGCAGTTCTTC. It encodes CASRKGQGITYNEQFF.

The rearrangement links TRBV28 to TRBJ2-4; 8 bases agree with TRBD2. V lost 7 bases, J lost 0 bases, and 5 bases stayed unmatched. The CDR3 is made up of 15 amino acids. The V gene's germline CDR1 is MDHEN and CDR2 SYDVKM. The CDR3 is CASNSGALAKNIQYF. In nucleotides, the CDR3 is TGTGCCAGCAATAGCGGGGCCCTAGCCAAAAACATTCAGTACTTC.

This clonotype was found many times. This chain links TRBV6-1 with TRBJ2-5; 7 positions agree with TRBD1. The CDR3 covers 15 residues. From germline, CDR1 is MNHNS and CDR2 SASEGT. With 3 bases clipped from V and 0 bases from J, the junction kept 4 bases outside the gene matches. In DNA form, the CDR3 reads TGTGCCAGCAGTGACCGGGACAGATACCAAGAGACCCAGTACTTC. Translating gives CASSDRDRYQETQYF.

This clonotype showed up many times. The V and J genes are TRBV6-1 and TRBJ1-4; D perhaps matches TRBD1 (6 bases). V dropped 6 bases and J dropped 8 bases, with 22 bases sitting between them. Looked up from germline, CDR1 is MNHNS and CDR2 is SASEGT. The CDR3 is 16 residues long. The CDR3 DNA reads TGTGCCAGCAGCTCAACAGGGTATGGAAGATCGGAAAAACTGTTTTTT. Its translation is CASSSTGYGRSEKLFF.

This clonotype was detected many times. The chain uses TRBV27 and TRBJ1-2; 9 bases match TRBD1. Germline V gives CDR1 MNHEY, CDR2 SMNVEV (reference sequence). The CDR3 runs to 16 residues. The V gene end was trimmed by 2 bases and the J gene end by 8 bases; junction bases not matched to a gene: 12. The CDR3 sequence is CASSLGTGPFPSGYTF. The CDR3 DNA is TGTGCCAGCAGTTTAGGGACAGGGCCTTTCCCGTCCGGCTACACCTTC.

The rearrangement links TRBV18 to TRBJ2-1; D uncertain. This CDR3 spans 15 amino acids. Looked up from germline, CDR1 is KGHSH and CDR2 is LQKENI. The V end lost 2 bases, the J end lost 3 bases, and 11 bases lay between the germline ends. The chain's CDR3 is CASSPVPTDYNEQFF. The CDR3 nucleotides read TGTGCCAGCTCACCAGTTCCGACGGACTACAATGAGCAGTTCTTC.